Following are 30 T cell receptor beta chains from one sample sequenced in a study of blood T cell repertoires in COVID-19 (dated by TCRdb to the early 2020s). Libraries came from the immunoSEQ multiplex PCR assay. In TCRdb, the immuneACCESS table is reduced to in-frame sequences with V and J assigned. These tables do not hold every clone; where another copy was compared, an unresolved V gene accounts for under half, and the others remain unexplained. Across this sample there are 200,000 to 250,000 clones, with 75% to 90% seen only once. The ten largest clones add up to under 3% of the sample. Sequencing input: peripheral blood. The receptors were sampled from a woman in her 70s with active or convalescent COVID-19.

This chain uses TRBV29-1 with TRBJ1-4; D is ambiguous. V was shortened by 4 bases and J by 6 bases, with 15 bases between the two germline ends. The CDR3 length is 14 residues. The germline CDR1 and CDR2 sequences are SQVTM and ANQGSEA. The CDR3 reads CSVVSGIQYEKLFF. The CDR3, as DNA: TGCAGCGTTGTTTCGGGGATTCAATATGAAAAACTGTTTTTT. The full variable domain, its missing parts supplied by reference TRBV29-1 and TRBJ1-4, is SAVISQKPSRDICQRGTSLTIQCQVDSQVTMMFWYRQQPGQSLTLIATANQGSEATYESGFVIDKFPISRPNLTFSTLTVSNMSPEDSSIYLCSVVSGIQYEKLFFGSGTQLSVL.

CDR3 residues: CASSPRTGSGSPPNTGELFF. DNA for the CDR3: TGTGCCAGCAGCCCACGGACGGGTAGCGGGAGCCCCCCGAACACCGGGGAGCTGTTTTTT. The rearrangement uses TRBV7-6 and TRBJ2-2; 9 bases align to TRBD2. The CDR3 sequence is 20 residues long. The V segment lost 5 bases and the J segment 0 bases; nucleotides outside the gene matches: 16. Germline V lookup: CDR1 SGHVS, CDR2 FNYEAQ. Combining the CDR3 with reference TRBV7-6 and TRBJ2-2 gives the whole variable domain GAGVSQSPRYKVTKRGQDVALRCDPISGHVSLYWYRQALGQGPEFLTYFNYEAQQDKSGLPNDRFSAERPEGSISTLTIQRTEQRDSAMYRCASSPRTGSGSPPNTGELFFGEGSRLTVL.

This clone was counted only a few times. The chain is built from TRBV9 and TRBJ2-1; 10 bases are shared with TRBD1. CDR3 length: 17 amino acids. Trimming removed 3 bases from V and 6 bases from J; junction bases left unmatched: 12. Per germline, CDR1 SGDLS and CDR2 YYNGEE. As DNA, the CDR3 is TGTGCCAGCAGCGCCGGGACAGGGGCCCCTCCGTTCAATGAGCAGTTCTTC. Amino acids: CASSAGTGAPPFNEQFF.

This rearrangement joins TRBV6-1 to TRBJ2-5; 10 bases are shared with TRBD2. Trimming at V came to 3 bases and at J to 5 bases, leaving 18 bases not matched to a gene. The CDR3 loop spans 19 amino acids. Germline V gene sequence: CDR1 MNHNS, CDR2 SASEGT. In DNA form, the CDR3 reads TGTGCCAGCAGTGATCCCTTTAACAGCGGGAGGGCCCTCGGGGAGACCCAGTACTTC. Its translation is CASSDPFNSGRALGETQYF.

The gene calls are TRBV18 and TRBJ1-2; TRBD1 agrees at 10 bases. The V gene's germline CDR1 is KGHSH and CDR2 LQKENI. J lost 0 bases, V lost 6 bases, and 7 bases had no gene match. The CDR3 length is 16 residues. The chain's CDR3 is CASSSGQGGANYGYTF. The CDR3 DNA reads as TGTGCCAGCTCTTCCGGACAGGGGGGCGCTAACTATGGCTACACCTTC.

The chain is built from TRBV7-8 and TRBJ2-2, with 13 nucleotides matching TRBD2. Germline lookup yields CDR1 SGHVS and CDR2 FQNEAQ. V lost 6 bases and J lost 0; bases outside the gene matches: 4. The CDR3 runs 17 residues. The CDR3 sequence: CASSRGTSGTNTGELFF. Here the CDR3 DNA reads TGTGCCAGCAGTCGCGGGACTAGCGGGACGAACACCGGGGAGCTGTTTTTT. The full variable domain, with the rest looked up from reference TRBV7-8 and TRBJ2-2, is GAGVSQSPRYKVAKRGQDVALRCDPISGHVSLFWYQQALGQGPEFLTYFQNEAQLDKSGLPSDRFFAERPEGSVSTLKIQRTQQEDSAVYLCASSRGTSGTNTGELFFGEGSRLTVL.

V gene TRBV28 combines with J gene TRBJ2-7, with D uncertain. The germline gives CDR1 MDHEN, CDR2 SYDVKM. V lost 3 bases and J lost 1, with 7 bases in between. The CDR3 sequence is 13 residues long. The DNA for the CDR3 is TGTGCCAGCAGTTTTAATCCTTCCTACGAGCAGTACTTC. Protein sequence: CASSFNPSYEQYF.

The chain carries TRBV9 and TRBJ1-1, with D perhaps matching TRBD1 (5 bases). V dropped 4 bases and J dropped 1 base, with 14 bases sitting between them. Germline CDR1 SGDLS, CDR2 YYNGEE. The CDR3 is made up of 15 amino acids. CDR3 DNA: TGTGCCAGCAGCTCCCGGGGAGGGGCGAACACTGAAGCTTTCTTT. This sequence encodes CASSSRGGANTEAFF.

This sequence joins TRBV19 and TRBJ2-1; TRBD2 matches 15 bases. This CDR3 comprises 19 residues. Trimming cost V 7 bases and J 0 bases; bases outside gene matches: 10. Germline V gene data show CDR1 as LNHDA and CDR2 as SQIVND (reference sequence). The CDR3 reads CASTFAGTSGGTSYNEQFF. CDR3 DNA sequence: TGTGCCAGTACCTTCGCTGGGACTAGCGGGGGGACCTCCTACAATGAGCAGTTCTTC.

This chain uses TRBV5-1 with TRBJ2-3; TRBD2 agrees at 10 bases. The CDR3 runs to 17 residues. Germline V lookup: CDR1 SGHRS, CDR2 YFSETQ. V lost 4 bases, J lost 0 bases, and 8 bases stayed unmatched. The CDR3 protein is CASSVAGTSDSTDTQYF. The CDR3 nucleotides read TGCGCCAGCAGCGTAGCCGGGACTAGCGATAGCACAGATACGCAGTATTTT.

CDR3 in amino acids: CASSPVDGTSHEQYF. As DNA, the CDR3 is TGTGCCAGCAGTCCCGTGGATGGGACATCCCACGAGCAGTACTTC. This sequence joins TRBV27 and TRBJ2-7; D possibly corresponds to TRBD1 (6 bases). The CDR3 totals 15 residues. V was trimmed by 5 bases and J by 5 bases, leaving 19 bases between them. Germline lookup yields CDR1 MNHEY and CDR2 SMNVEV (reference sequence).

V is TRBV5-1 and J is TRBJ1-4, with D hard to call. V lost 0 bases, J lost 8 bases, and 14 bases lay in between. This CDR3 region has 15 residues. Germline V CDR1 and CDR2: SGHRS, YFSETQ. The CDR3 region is CASSLDPQTYEKLFF. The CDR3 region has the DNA TGCGCCAGCAGCTTGGATCCCCAAACTTACGAAAAACTGTTTTTT.

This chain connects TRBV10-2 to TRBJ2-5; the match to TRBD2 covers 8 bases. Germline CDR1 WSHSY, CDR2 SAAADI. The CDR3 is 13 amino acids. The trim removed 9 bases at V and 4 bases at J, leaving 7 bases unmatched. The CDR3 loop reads CASTSGRPETQYF. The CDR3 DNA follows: TGCGCCAGTACTAGCGGCCGTCCAGAGACCCAGTACTTC.

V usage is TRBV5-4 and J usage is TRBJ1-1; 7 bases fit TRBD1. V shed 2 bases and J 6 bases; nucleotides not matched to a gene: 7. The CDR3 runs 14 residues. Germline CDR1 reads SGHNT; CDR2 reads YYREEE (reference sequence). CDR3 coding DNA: TGTGCCAGCAGCTTAAGGGGGCATAAGTCTGAAGCTTTCTTT. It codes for CASSLRGHKSEAFF.

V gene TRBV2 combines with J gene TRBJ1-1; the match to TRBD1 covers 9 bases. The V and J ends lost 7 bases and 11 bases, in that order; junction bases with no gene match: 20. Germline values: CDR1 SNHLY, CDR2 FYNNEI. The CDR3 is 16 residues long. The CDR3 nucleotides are TGTGCCAGCACTCTGGATGGGACAGGGCAAATCCTGGCGGCTTTCTTT. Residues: CASTLDGTGQILAAFF.

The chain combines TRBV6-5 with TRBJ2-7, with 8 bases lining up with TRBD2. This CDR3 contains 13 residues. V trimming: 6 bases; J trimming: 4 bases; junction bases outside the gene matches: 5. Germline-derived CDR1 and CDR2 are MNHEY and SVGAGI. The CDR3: CASRKSGRYEQYF. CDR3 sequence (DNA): TGTGCCAGCAGGAAAAGCGGGAGATACGAGCAGTACTTC.

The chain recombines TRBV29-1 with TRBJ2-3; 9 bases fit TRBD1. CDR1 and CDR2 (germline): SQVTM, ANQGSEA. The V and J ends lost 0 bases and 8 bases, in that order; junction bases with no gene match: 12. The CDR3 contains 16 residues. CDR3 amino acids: CSVEDGSGTGLLTQYF. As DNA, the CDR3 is TGCAGCGTTGAAGATGGGTCCGGGACAGGGCTCCTTACGCAGTATTTT.

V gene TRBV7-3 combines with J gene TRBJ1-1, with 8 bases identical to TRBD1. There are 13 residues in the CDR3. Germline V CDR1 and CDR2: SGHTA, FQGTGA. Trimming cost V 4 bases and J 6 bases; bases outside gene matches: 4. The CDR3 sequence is CASSSDRDAEAFF. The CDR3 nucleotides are TGTGCCAGCAGCTCGGACAGGGACGCTGAAGCTTTCTTT.

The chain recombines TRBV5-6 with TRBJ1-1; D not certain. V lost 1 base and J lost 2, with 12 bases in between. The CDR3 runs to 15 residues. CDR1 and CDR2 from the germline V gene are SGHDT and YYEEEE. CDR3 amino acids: CASSLWAADNTEAFF. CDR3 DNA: TGTGCCAGCAGCTTGTGGGCCGCTGACAACACTGAAGCTTTCTTT. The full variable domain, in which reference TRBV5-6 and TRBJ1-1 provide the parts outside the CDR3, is DAGVTQSPTHLIKTRGQQVTLRCSPKSGHDTVSWYQQALGQGPQFIFQYYEEEERQRGNFPDRFSGHQFPNYSSELNVNALLLGDSALYLCASSLWAADNTEAFFGQGTRLTVV.

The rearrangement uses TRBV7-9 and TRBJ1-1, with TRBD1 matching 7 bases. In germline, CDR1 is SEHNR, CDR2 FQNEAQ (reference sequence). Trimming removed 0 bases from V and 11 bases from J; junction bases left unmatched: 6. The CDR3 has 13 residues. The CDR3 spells CASSLADRDNAFF. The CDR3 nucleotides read TGTGCCAGCAGCTTAGCCGACAGGGATAATGCTTTCTTT. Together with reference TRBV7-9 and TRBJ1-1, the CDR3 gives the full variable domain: DTGVSQNPRHKITKRGQNVTFRCDPISEHNRLYWYRQTLGQGPEFLTYFQNEAQLEKSRLLSDRFSAERPKGSFSTLEIQRTEQGDSAMYLCASSLADRDNAFFGQGTRLTVV.

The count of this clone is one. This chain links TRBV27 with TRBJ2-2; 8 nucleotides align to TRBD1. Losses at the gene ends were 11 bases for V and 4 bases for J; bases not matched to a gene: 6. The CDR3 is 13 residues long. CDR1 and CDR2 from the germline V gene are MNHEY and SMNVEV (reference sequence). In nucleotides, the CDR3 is TGTGCCTCCAGGGGGCAGGGCACCGGGGAGCTGTTTTTT. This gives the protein CASRGQGTGELFF.

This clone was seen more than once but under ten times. The CDR3 DNA sequence: TGCGCCAGCAGCTGGACAGGGGGCACAAATTCACCCCTCCACTTT. Its protein is CASSWTGGTNSPLHF. The chain couples TRBV5-1 to TRBJ1-6; 11 positions agree with TRBD1. Looked up from germline, CDR1 is SGHRS and CDR2 is YFSETQ. After removal of 3 bases from V and 7 bases from J, the junction contained 3 bases not matched to a gene. The CDR3 is 15 amino acids.

CDR3 DNA: TGTGCCAGCAGCTTAACGGGACTAGCGGGGGGCTACAATGAGCAGTTCTTC. Protein: CASSLTGLAGGYNEQFF. The chain carries TRBV7-3 and TRBJ2-1; 15 positions match TRBD2. Per the germline V gene, CDR1 is SGHTA and CDR2 is FQGTGA. The CDR3 length is 17 residues. The V gene end was trimmed by 0 bases and the J gene end by 3 bases; junction bases not matched to a gene: 0.

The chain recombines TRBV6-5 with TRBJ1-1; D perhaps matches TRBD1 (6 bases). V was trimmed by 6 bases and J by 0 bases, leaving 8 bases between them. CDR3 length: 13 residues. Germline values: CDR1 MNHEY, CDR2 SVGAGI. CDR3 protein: CASRGALNTEAFF. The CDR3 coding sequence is TGTGCCAGCAGGGGGGCCCTGAACACTGAAGCTTTCTTT.

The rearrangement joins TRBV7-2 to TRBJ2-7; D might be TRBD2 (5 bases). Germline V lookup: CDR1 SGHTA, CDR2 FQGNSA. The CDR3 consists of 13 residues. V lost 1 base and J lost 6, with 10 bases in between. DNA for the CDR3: TGTGCCAGCAGCTTAGTGAGGGCGATCGAGCAGTACTTC. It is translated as CASSLVRAIEQYF.

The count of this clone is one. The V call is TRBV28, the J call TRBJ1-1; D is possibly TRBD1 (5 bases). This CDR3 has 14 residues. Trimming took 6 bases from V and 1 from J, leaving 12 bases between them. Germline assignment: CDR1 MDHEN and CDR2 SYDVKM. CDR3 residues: CASRTDGRNTEAFF. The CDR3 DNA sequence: TGTGCCAGCAGGACAGACGGGCGGAACACTGAAGCTTTCTTT. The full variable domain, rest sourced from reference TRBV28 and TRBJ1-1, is DVKVTQSSRYLVKRTGEKVFLECVQDMDHENMFWYRQDPGLGLRLIYFSYDVKMKEKGDIPEGYSVSREKKERFSLILESASTNQTSMYLCASRTDGRNTEAFFGQGTRLTVV.

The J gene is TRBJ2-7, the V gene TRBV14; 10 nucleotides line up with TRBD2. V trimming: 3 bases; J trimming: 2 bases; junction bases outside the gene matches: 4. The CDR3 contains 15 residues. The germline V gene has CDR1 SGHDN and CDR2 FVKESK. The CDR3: CASSQFSGGAYEQYF. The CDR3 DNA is TGTGCCAGCAGCCAGTTCAGCGGGGGGGCCTACGAGCAGTACTTC. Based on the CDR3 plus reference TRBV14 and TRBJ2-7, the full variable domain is EAGVTQFPSHSVIEKGQTVTLRCDPISGHDNLYWYRRVMGKEIKFLLHFVKESKQDESGMPNNRFLAERTGGTYSTLKVQPAELEDSGVYFCASSQFSGGAYEQYFGPGTRLTVT.

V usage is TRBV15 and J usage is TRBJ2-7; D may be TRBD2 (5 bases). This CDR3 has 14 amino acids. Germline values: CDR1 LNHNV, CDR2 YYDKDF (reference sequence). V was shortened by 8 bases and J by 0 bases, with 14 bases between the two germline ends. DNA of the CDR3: TGTGCCACCCAACACGGGGTTAACTCCTACGAGCAGTACTTC. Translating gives CATQHGVNSYEQYF.

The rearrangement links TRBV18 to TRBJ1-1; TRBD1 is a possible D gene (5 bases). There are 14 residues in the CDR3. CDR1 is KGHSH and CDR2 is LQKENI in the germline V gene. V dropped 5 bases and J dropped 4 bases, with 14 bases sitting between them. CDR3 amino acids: CASSNQQDSTEAFF. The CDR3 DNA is TGTGCCAGCTCAAATCAACAAGACAGCACTGAAGCTTTCTTT.

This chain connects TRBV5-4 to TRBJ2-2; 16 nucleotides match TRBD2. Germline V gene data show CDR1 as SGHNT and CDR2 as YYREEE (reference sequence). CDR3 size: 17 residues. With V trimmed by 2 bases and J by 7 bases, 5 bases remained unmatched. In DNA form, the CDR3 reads TGTGCCAGCAGCTTAGGGACTAGCGGGAGGGTCATCGGGGAGCTGTTTTTT. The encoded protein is CASSLGTSGRVIGELFF.